This T cell receptor (beta chain) was documented in a study of cytomegalovirus exposure and HLA in healthy donors. Study in general: The Caucasian-associated ancestry cluster contained approximately 81% of the roughly 400 genotyped donors. Study-level findings and limits: A previous analysis found most TCR beta V segments productive roughly 87% or roughly 30% of the time. HLA allele associations emerged for some 16,000 TCR beta sequences in a later analysis, at 0.05 false discovery rate.

Healthy individuals who donated bone marrow served as the donors. This clone was observed a handful of times. Its antigen is not identified. Germline values: CDR1 LNHDA, CDR2 SQIVND (reference sequence). The ends were cut back, 3 bases at V and 4 bases at J, with 12 bases in the middle. The CDR3 runs 14 residues. PCR employed 60 Vbeta and 13 Jbeta primers. Here immunoSEQ multiplex PCR was the method, and the copy in TCRdb shows in-frame clones only, minus some. The profile covers approximately 70,000 clones, with roughly 80% appearing a single time and 2.5% to 3% taken by the ten largest. The TCR was taken from a woman between 25 and 40 years old in good health and CMV-seronegative. Sequencing used PBMCs. This sequence joins TRBV19 and TRBJ1-1; TRBD1 might be the D (6 bases). CDR3 bases: TGTGCCAGTAGTATCACCTCAGGGGCCACTGAAGCTTTCTTT. This encodes CASSITSGATEAFF.